A selection of T cell receptor beta chains follows, all from one sample in a study of cytomegalovirus exposure and HLA in healthy donors. The protocol was immunoSEQ multiplex PCR, while the TCRdb copy is restricted to in-frame clones and leaves out a portion. The sample holds 55,000 to 75,000 clones, 70% to 75% seen once. Sample: PBMCs. The source is a man aged 30 to 45 in good health and CMV-seropositive. CDR3s include the opening cysteine and the closing phenylalanine or tryptophan. D genes are given only for firm matches.

TRBV29-1,TRBD1,CSVDRGNEQFF
TRBV7-2,-,CASSSQGFGGQPQHF
TRBV11-2,TRBD1,CASRRTGSDEQFF
TRBV5-1,-,CASSLVVAGTDTQYF
TRBV28,-,CASSLAGRYTFF
TRBV4-3,-,CASSQRADMREKLFF
TRBV5-6,-,CASSLEISALYEQYF
TRBV18,TRBD1,CASSPSGTAGGYTF
TRBV6-6,TRBD1,CASTPRGTVEFF
TRBV4-3,-,CASSQDVRSDYGYTF
TRBV29-1,TRBD1,CSGGQMNTEAFF
TRBV2,-,CASIEGTEAFF
TRBV7-8,-,CASTTPGYGYTF
TRBV4-2,TRBD2,CAYGASGLYNEQFF
TRBV5-1,-,CASSLGSGSGLQETQYF
TRBV5-4,TRBD1,CASSLALSGTGGTDTQYF
TRBV5-6,-,CASSLGWREGNTEAFF
TRBV6-4,TRBD2,CASSSTSGGTDTQYF
TRBV27,TRBD1,CASSLWQGAHNEQFF
TRBV7-9,-,CASSPSRGGNYGYTF
TRBV6-5,-,CASSFRVFGNTIYF
TRBV4-3,-,CASSQRGYYGYTF
TRBV9,-,CASSRSTQGGTEAFF
TRBV5-1,-,CASTPGGPNTEAFF
TRBV14,TRBD1,CASSQGFTGVKTEAFF
TRBV6-6,-,CASSYRASLGNEQFF
TRBV19,TRBD1,CASSRITGGSGEPQHF
TRBV23-1,TRBD1,CASSLGRGQGQPQHF
TRBV27,-,CASKRGMGNGQFF
TRBV5-1,TRBD2,CASSTSGGPGEQYF
TRBV4-2,TRBD2,CASSQGNLAGVSEQYF
TRBV5-5,-,CASSTPTGVVPAFF
TRBV11-2,-,CASSRMDSLTWREQYF
TRBV7-9,-,CASSLSRGPLLYGYTF
TRBV28,-,CASSAPDGYTF
TRBV19,TRBD1,CASSILRGLEEKLFF
TRBV4-2,-,CASSPRTVQETQYF
TRBV6-5,-,CASSYSILSYGYTF
TRBV5-4,TRBD2,CASSLRRGGQETQYF
TRBV27,-,CATLPTVASTDTQYF
TRBV28,-,CASSQIPRIPEAFF
TRBV4-1,-,CASSHVYGYTF
TRBV19,TRBD1,CASSISAGGRETQYF
TRBV9,-,CASSVGARWETGELFF
TRBV5-5,-,CASSPINVGATEAFF
TRBV11-1,-,CASSRQTPNTEAFF
TRBV7-7,-,CASSTGLGEQFF
TRBV10-3,-,CAISEQGGAYPNEQFF
TRBV7-6,TRBD1,CASSKRTGDGNQPQHF
TRBV25-1,-,CASSERYMNTEAFF
TRBV28,TRBD2,CASSFLRGGRYEQYF
TRBV27,-,CASSPPTRAYEQYF
TRBV7-9,TRBD1,CASSLVGGHQPQHF